These 24 T cell receptor beta chains were all obtained from the same sample, sequenced in a study of T-cell reconstitution after alpha-beta-depleted transplantation in children. This sample's TCRbeta library carried unique molecular identifier barcodes. MiXCR, applied by TCRdb to the PCR reads, yields one record per CDR3 protein. The table lists tens of thousands of distinct CDR3 sequences, around 53% of them singletons. This specimen consisted of peripheral blood, obtained before TCRalphabeta/CD19-depleted stem cell transplant. These TCRs come from a boy under two years old with SCID, due to receive a stem cell transplant.

In DNA, the CDR3 is TGCAGTGCTGGCCTTGGGGCCACTGAAGCTTTCTTT. Residues: CSAGLGATEAFF. The chain has TRBV20-1 and TRBJ1-1; D perhaps matches TRBD1 (5 bases). The CDR3 covers 12 residues. The germline V and J ends were trimmed by 5 bases and 4 bases, with 11 bases remaining between them. Germline loops: CDR1 DFQATT, CDR2 SNEGSKA (reference sequence).

The chain recombines TRBV7-9 with TRBJ2-3; maybe TRBD1 (5 bases). This CDR3 spans 14 amino acids. In germline, CDR1 is SEHNR, CDR2 FQNEAQ (reference sequence). Trimming stripped 6 bases from V and 8 bases from J, with 18 bases between. This CDR3 is CASSPQLQGATQYF. CDR3 sequence (DNA): TGTGCCAGCAGTCCTCAACTACAAGGGGCTACGCAGTATTTT.

J is TRBJ2-5 and V is TRBV7-9, with D perhaps matching TRBD1 or TRBD2 (5 bases each). The CDR3 is 13 amino acids. CDR1 and CDR2 (germline): SEHNR, FQNEAQ (reference sequence). V lost 8 bases, J lost 1 base, and 11 bases lay in between. The CDR3 reads CASGGFSQETQYF. The CDR3 DNA follows: TGTGCCAGCGGGGGTTTTAGCCAAGAGACCCAGTACTTC.

The rearrangement links TRBV6-6 to TRBJ2-2; D not resolved. CDR1 MNHNY and CDR2 SVGAGI come from the germline V gene (reference sequence). The CDR3 spans 13 residues. Trimming pared 8 bases from V and 7 bases from J, leaving 14 bases between. CDR3 coding DNA: TGTGCCAGCTCGGGTACACGTGGCGGGGAGCTGTTTTTT. It encodes CASSGTRGGELFF.

The chain combines TRBV18 with TRBJ1-1; no firm D call. This CDR3 has 13 amino acids. V lost 6 bases and J 7 bases, leaving 15 bases between the germline ends. In germline, CDR1 is KGHSH, CDR2 LQKENI. As DNA, the CDR3 is TGTGCCAGCTCCCTCCCATTGGGTGATGAAGCTTTCTTT. Translating gives CASSLPLGDEAFF.

The genes are TRBV7-2 and TRBJ2-3, with TRBD1 matching over 10 bases. The CDR3 extends over 16 amino acids. Germline V gene sequence: CDR1 SGHTA, CDR2 FQGNSA. The J segment lost 1 base and the V segment lost 5 bases, leaving 6 bases of the junction unmatched. The CDR3 is CASSLAGTGGTDTQYF. DNA for the CDR3: TGTGCCAGCAGCCTTGCCGGGACAGGGGGCACAGATACGCAGTATTTT.

This clonotype turned up a few times. This chain joins TRBV5-1 and TRBJ2-7; perhaps D is TRBD1 or TRBD2 (6 bases each). V lost 0 bases and J 0 bases, leaving 16 bases between the germline ends. Looked up from germline, CDR1 is SGHRS and CDR2 is YFSETQ. There are 17 residues in the CDR3. This chain's CDR3 is CASSLDVGGTSSYEQYF. CDR3 coding DNA: TGCGCCAGCAGCTTGGACGTCGGAGGGACAAGCTCCTACGAGCAGTACTTC.

The DNA of the CDR3 is TGCAGCGTTGTGGGGACAGGGGGCACTGAAGCTTTCTTT. Its protein product is CSVVGTGGTEAFF. The chain has TRBV29-1 and TRBJ1-1; 11 bases map to TRBD1. Germline V CDR1 and CDR2: SQVTM, ANQGSEA. The CDR3 spans 13 residues. V trimming: 4 bases; J trimming: 4 bases; junction bases outside the gene matches: 2.

The chain links TRBV5-1 to TRBJ2-1, with 9 bases that match TRBD2. V was pared by 1 base and J by 7 bases, with 9 bases of the junction left unmatched. Per the germline V gene, CDR1 is SGHRS and CDR2 is YFSETQ. The CDR3 spans 16 residues. Here the CDR3 reads CASSLMAGGRQNEQFF. The DNA for the CDR3 is TGCGCCAGCAGCTTGATGGCGGGGGGGCGTCAAAATGAGCAGTTCTTC.

This clonotype appeared many times. The chain links TRBV20-1 to TRBJ2-1; 8 nucleotides align to TRBD1. The CDR3 sequence is 15 residues long. Germline V CDR1 and CDR2: DFQATT, SNEGSKA (reference sequence). J was trimmed by 0 bases and V by 6 bases; bases with no gene match: 7. CDR3 protein: CSAQDRANSYNEQFF. DNA for the CDR3: TGCAGTGCCCAGGACAGGGCGAACTCCTACAATGAGCAGTTCTTC.

This clonotype has just a few counts. The chain recombines TRBV7-2 with TRBJ2-5, with D perhaps matching TRBD1 (6 bases). The V end lost 0 bases, the J end lost 1 base, and 9 bases lay between the germline ends. In germline, CDR1 is SGHTA, CDR2 FQGNSA. The CDR3 sequence is 15 residues long. The CDR3 DNA reads as TGTGCCAGCAGCTTAGCGGGGGCTCTCCAAGAGACCCAGTACTTC. Translating gives CASSLAGALQETQYF.

The chain joins TRBV5-1 to TRBJ1-1; possibly TRBD1 for D (5 bases). The germline V gene encodes CDR1 SGHRS and CDR2 YFSETQ. Deletions cut 2 bases from V and 4 bases from J, with 15 bases between. The length of the CDR3 is 15 residues. The CDR3 reads CASSFDRGDGTEAFF. The CDR3 nucleotides are TGCGCCAGCAGCTTTGACCGAGGGGATGGCACTGAAGCTTTCTTT.

The chain joins TRBV7-2 to TRBJ2-3; 12 bases align to TRBD2. The CDR3 length is 15 residues. J was trimmed by 8 bases and V by 3 bases; bases with no gene match: 6. Germline lookup yields CDR1 SGHTA and CDR2 FQGNSA. This chain's CDR3 is CASSFPSGGAGTQYF. Written as DNA, the CDR3 is TGTGCCAGCAGCTTCCCTAGCGGGGGGGCAGGTACGCAGTATTTT.

This clonotype was seen only a few times. The V call is TRBV20-1, the J call TRBJ2-7; the match to TRBD1 covers 7 bases. The CDR3 length is 15 residues. Germline trimming cut 0 bases from V and 6 bases from J; bases unmatched to any gene: 11. Germline V gene lookup returns CDR1 DFQATT and CDR2 SNEGSKA (reference sequence). This CDR3 reads CSARDPDRVRGEQYF. CDR3 nucleotide sequence: TGCAGTGCTAGAGACCCCGACAGGGTACGCGGCGAGCAGTACTTC.

The chain recombines TRBV11-2 with TRBJ2-3, with TRBD2 matching over 8 bases. Germline trimming cut 3 bases from V and 5 bases from J; bases unmatched to any gene: 16. CDR1 and CDR2 from the germline V gene are SGHAT and FQNNGV. CDR3 length: 18 amino acids. The chain's CDR3 is CASSLPSAGAYRVDTQYF. The CDR3 DNA reads as TGTGCCAGCAGCTTGCCTTCAGCGGGGGCCTACCGAGTAGATACGCAGTATTTT.

V and J are TRBV5-5 and TRBJ1-5; D is perhaps TRBD1 (6 bases). Trimming removed 2 bases at V and 1 base at J, with 7 bases between. There are 14 residues in the CDR3. The germline V gene has CDR1 SGHKS and CDR2 YYEKEE (reference sequence). The CDR3 spells CASSFGQSNQPQHF. The CDR3 region has the DNA TGTGCCAGCAGCTTTGGACAGAGCAATCAGCCCCAGCATTTT.

CDR3 sequence reads: CASSPSGASSYEQYF. CDR3 coding DNA: TGTGCCAGCAGCCCGAGCGGGGCTAGCTCCTACGAGCAGTACTTC. This chain uses TRBV3-1 with TRBJ2-7, with 7 nucleotides matching TRBD2. The germline CDR1 and CDR2 sequences are LGHDT and YNNKEL (reference sequence). V shed 4 bases, J shed 0 bases, and the junction held 6 bases outside the gene matches. There are 15 residues in the CDR3.

The chain is built from TRBV3-1 and TRBJ2-1; 9 nucleotides align to TRBD2. Germline values: CDR1 LGHDT, CDR2 YNNKEL (reference sequence). The CDR3 length is 14 residues. V shed 8 bases, J shed 5 bases, and the junction held 7 bases outside the gene matches. In DNA, the CDR3 is TGTGCCAGCCGTCGGGCGGGGGGGAACAATGAGCAGTTCTTC. As protein: CASRRAGGNNEQFF.

The rearrangement joins TRBV24-1 to TRBJ2-7, with TRBD1 matching 7 bases. V shed 7 bases and J 1 base; nucleotides not matched to a gene: 6. CDR1 and CDR2 from the germline V gene are KGHDR and SFDVKD. The CDR3 runs to 14 residues. CDR3 sequence: CATSPRGRSYEQYF. The CDR3 region has the DNA TGTGCCACCAGCCCGAGGGGGCGATCCTACGAGCAGTACTTC.

This clonotype was detected only a few times. The CDR3 nucleotides read TGTGCCAGCAGTTTGGGGACTTACGCCTACGAGCAGTACTTC. Translated: CASSLGTYAYEQYF. The chain couples TRBV6-5 to TRBJ2-7, with D perhaps matching TRBD2 (6 bases). CDR3 length: 14 amino acids. The V end was cut by 4 bases, the J end by 2 bases, with 12 bases between. Germline loops: CDR1 MNHEY, CDR2 SVGAGI.

This chain links TRBV28 with TRBJ1-3; no definite D call. V lost 6 bases and J 7 bases, leaving 19 bases between the germline ends. Germline V CDR1 and CDR2: MDHEN, SYDVKM. The CDR3 contains 15 residues. The CDR3 loop reads CASSSPGGFANTIYF. CDR3 coding DNA: TGTGCCAGCAGCTCCCCGGGAGGGTTTGCGAACACCATATATTTT.

The V call is TRBV7-2, the J call TRBJ1-2; D is undetermined. The V and J ends lost 5 bases and 3 bases respectively, with 16 bases between them. Looked up from germline, CDR1 is SGHTA and CDR2 is FQGNSA. This CDR3 has 15 residues. CDR3 region: CASSEERAGDYGYTF. The CDR3 DNA is TGTGCCAGCAGCGAGGAGAGAGCTGGCGACTATGGCTACACCTTC.

This clonotype came up many times. The chain uses TRBV7-6 and TRBJ2-5; 10 nucleotides align to TRBD1. Trimming removed 5 bases from V and 9 bases from J; junction bases left unmatched: 18. This CDR3 is 17 amino acids long. Per the germline V gene, CDR1 is SGHVS and CDR2 is FNYEAQ. The CDR3 spells CASSRSPALDRGWPQYF. For the CDR3, the DNA is TGTGCCAGCAGCCGTTCCCCGGCCTTGGACAGGGGGTGGCCCCAGTACTTC. Filled out from reference TRBV7-6 and TRBJ2-5, the complete variable domain reads GAGVSQSPRYKVTKRGQDVALRCDPISGHVSLYWYRQALGQGPEFLTYFNYEAQQDKSGLPNDRFSAERPEGSISTLTIQRTEQRDSAMYRCASSRSPALDRGWPQYFGPGTRLLVL.

For the CDR3, the DNA is TGTGCCAGCAGTTCCGGCCAGGGCGGGGGGCCGGTGAATGAGCAGTTCTTC. Translating gives CASSSGQGGGPVNEQFF. The chain uses TRBV6-5 and TRBJ2-1, with 8 bases that match TRBD2. Germline V gene sequence: CDR1 MNHEY, CDR2 SVGAGI. The CDR3 is 17 residues long. Germline trimming cut 4 bases from V and 7 bases from J; bases unmatched to any gene: 15.